The rows below give T cell receptor beta chains drawn from one sample of a study of T cell changes during pregnancy in multiple sclerosis. Assay used: immunoSEQ multiplex PCR; TCRdb lists only in-frame clones, some missing. Of some 32,000 clones listed, about nine tenths are singletons. The specimen comprised CD8+ T cells from peripheral blood mononuclear cells, sampled in the second trimester of pregnancy. The receptors shown here come from a female donor with multiple sclerosis, enrolled in a pregnancy study. Each CDR3 is given without its conserved first and last residue. The D gene is left open where the match is weak.

d_gene: TRBD1
v_gene: TRBV6-5
j_gene: TRBJ2-2
CDR3aa: ASSYKGQGAGELF

d_gene: NA
v_gene: TRBV28
j_gene: TRBJ1-3
CDR3aa: ASSLTDSGNTIY

d_gene: NA
v_gene: TRBV14
j_gene: TRBJ2-1
CDR3aa: ASSRAGLGDEQF

d_gene: TRBD2
v_gene: TRBV18
j_gene: TRBJ2-5
CDR3aa: ATTPGRRPETQY

d_gene: TRBD1
v_gene: TRBV19
j_gene: TRBJ1-2
CDR3aa: ASSIIGQGNNYGYT

d_gene: NA
v_gene: TRBV5-6
j_gene: TRBJ1-5
CDR3aa: ANSSTGYGVAQPQH

d_gene: NA
v_gene: TRBV30
j_gene: TRBJ2-1
CDR3aa: AWSVGVGPYNEQF

d_gene: TRBD1
v_gene: TRBV4-3
j_gene: TRBJ2-7
CDR3aa: ASSPTGSSEQY

d_gene: NA
v_gene: TRBV29-1
j_gene: TRBJ1-1
CDR3aa: SGIRNTEAF

d_gene: NA
v_gene: TRBV5-1
j_gene: TRBJ1-4
CDR3aa: ASSLDNTNEKLF

d_gene: NA
v_gene: TRBV11-2
j_gene: TRBJ2-7
CDR3aa: ASSLGLAYEQY

d_gene: NA
v_gene: TRBV7-8
j_gene: TRBJ2-7
CDR3aa: ASSLAAVGEQY

d_gene: TRBD1
v_gene: TRBV9
j_gene: TRBJ1-2
CDR3aa: ASSATRDRGNYGYT

d_gene: NA
v_gene: TRBV7-2
j_gene: TRBJ2-3
CDR3aa: ASSPTLAPLVRHTDTQY